The rows below give T cell receptor beta chains drawn from one sample of a study of early T cells in non-severe SARS-CoV-2 infection. TCRdb re-called the 5' RACE reads through MiXCR, storing one row per CDR3 protein. The repertoire consists of about 36,000 distinct CDR3 sequences, with just under 4% occurring once and the leading ten covering more than 8%. Sequenced material: whole blood. These receptors originate from an adult who was a healthcare worker with PCR-confirmed SARS-CoV-2 infection or an uninfected control (not recorded which). CDR3s include the opening cysteine and the closing phenylalanine or tryptophan. The D gene is left open where the match is weak. Rows may omit the clone size; those that give it use once, few, many or a size class.

j_call v_call d_call clone_size cdr3_aa cdr3_nt
TRBJ2-3 TRBV7-9 TRBD1 few CASNDGTGNADTQYF TGTGCCAGCAACGACGGGACAGGGAATGCAGATACGCAGTATTTT
TRBJ1-3 TRBV9 NA many CASSVSQGWSGNTIYF TGTGCCAGCAGCGTATCCCAGGGCTGGTCTGGAAACACCATATATTTT
TRBJ2-7 TRBV2 NA many CASSDDPYEQYF TGTGCCAGCAGTGATGACCCCTACGAGCAGTACTTC
TRBJ2-4 TRBV7-8 TRBD1 many CASGTETAAKNIQYF TGTGCCAGCGGGACAGAGACGGCGGCCAAAAACATTCAGTACTTC
TRBJ2-1 TRBV7-9 TRBD2 many CASSTGTSGRGFDEQFF TGTGCCAGCAGCACCGGGACTAGCGGGAGAGGCTTCGATGAGCAGTTCTTC
TRBJ2-3 TRBV20-1 TRBD2 many CSANSGGTDTQYF TGCAGTGCTAACAGCGGGGGCACAGATACGCAGTATTTT
TRBJ1-2 TRBV4-1 NA few CASSQERHSNYGYTF TGCGCCAGCAGCCAAGAGCGGCACAGTAACTATGGCTACACCTTC
TRBJ1-1 TRBV28 NA medium-sized CASSFSGLNTEAFF TGTGCCAGCAGTTTTAGTGGACTTAACACTGAAGCTTTCTTT
TRBJ2-5 TRBV12-3/TRBV12-4 TRBD2 many CASSTGTSGMFETQYF TGTGCCAGCAGTACCGGGACTAGCGGGATGTTTGAGACCCAGTACTTC
TRBJ2-1 TRBV12-3/TRBV12-4 TRBD2 NA CASSRGTSGSNEQFF TGTGCCAGCAGTAGAGGGACTAGCGGGAGTAATGAGCAGTTCTTC
TRBJ1-4 TRBV18 NA few CASSPVMMSTGMDEKLFF TGTGCCAGCTCACCAGTAATGATGAGCACAGGGATGGATGAAAAACTGTTTTTT
TRBJ1-2 TRBV29-1 TRBD1 many CSVQGQGAGYGYTF TGCAGCGTTCAGGGACAGGGGGCAGGCTATGGCTACACCTTC
TRBJ1-5 TRBV7-2 TRBD1 many CASSLNRGPNQPQHF TGTGCCAGCAGCTTAAACAGGGGGCCCAATCAGCCCCAGCATTTT
TRBJ1-4 TRBV12-5 NA many CASGLLPRAGRGNEKLFF TGTGCTAGTGGTTTGCTCCCCCGGGCCGGGAGAGGTAATGAAAAACTGTTTTTT
TRBJ1-4 TRBV24-1 NA many CATSSRSGEKLFF TGTGCCACCAGTTCCAGGTCTGGGGAAAAACTGTTTTTT
TRBJ2-7 TRBV7-9 TRBD2 many CASSQPTGTSGRAAYEQYF TGTGCCAGCAGCCAACCGACCGGGACTAGCGGGAGGGCAGCCTACGAGCAGTACTTC
TRBJ2-2 TRBV9 TRBD2 many CASSPKLLAGNGELFF TGTGCCAGCAGCCCGAAGCTACTAGCGGGTAACGGGGAGCTGTTTTTT
TRBJ1-5 TRBV7-2 NA many CASSLGVVSNQPQHF TGTGCCAGCAGCCTAGGGGTGGTGAGCAATCAGCCCCAGCATTTT
TRBJ1-2 TRBV4-2 NA many CASSQMSSQGDGYTF TGTGCCAGCAGCCAAATGTCGTCACAGGGAGATGGCTACACCTTC
TRBJ2-7 TRBV28 TRBD1 NA CASSSGQLTYEQYF TGTGCCAGCAGTTCGGGACAGCTGACCTACGAGCAGTACTTC
TRBJ1-5 TRBV6-4 NA many CASRPGAHSNQPQHF TGTGCCAGCAGACCGGGGGCTCATAGCAATCAGCCCCAGCATTTT
TRBJ2-3 TRBV24-1 TRBD2 many CATSDRSTSADTQYF TGTGCCACCAGTGATCGATCGACTAGCGCAGATACGCAGTATTTT
TRBJ1-5 TRBV2 NA many CASSRGTTDQPQHF TGTGCCAGCAGCCGAGGGACAACCGATCAGCCCCAGCATTTT
TRBJ2-7 TRBV29-1 NA many CSVTAEGTDYEQYF TGCAGCGTTACAGCGGAAGGGACCGACTACGAGCAGTACTTC
TRBJ2-3 TRBV9 NA many CASSVAGARPDTQYF TGTGCCAGCAGCGTAGCCGGTGCGCGCCCAGATACGCAGTATTTT
TRBJ2-1 TRBV5-1 TRBD2 many CASSGTSGIIEQFF TGCGCCAGCAGCGGGACTAGCGGGATTATTGAGCAGTTCTTC
TRBJ2-1 TRBV20-1 TRBD2 many CSARDMGGMQFF TGCAGTGCTAGAGATATGGGGGGGATGCAGTTCTTC
TRBJ2-6 TRBV27 NA many CASSPPWGANVLTF TGTGCCAGCAGCCCCCCTTGGGGGGCCAACGTCCTGACTTTC
TRBJ2-6 TRBV5-5 NA many CASSLDDSGANVLTF TGTGCCAGCAGCTTGGATGACTCTGGGGCCAACGTCCTGACTTTC
TRBJ2-2 TRBV6-1 NA few CASSEFTDTGELFF TGTGCCAGCAGTGAATTCACGGACACCGGGGAGCTGTTTTTT
TRBJ2-3 TRBV15 NA few CATSGGWGLTNTQYF TGTGCCACCAGCGGGGGATGGGGCCTCACAAATACGCAGTATTTT
TRBJ2-6 TRBV4-2 NA many CASSQEEGDRANVLTF TGTGCCAGCAGCCAAGAGGAAGGAGACAGGGCCAACGTCCTGACTTTC
TRBJ1-5 TRBV29-1 NA many CSVVETDPNQPQHF TGCAGCGTTGTCGAGACAGACCCCAATCAGCCCCAGCATTTT
TRBJ2-3 TRBV29-1 NA many CSVERWGTLDGGDTQYF TGCAGCGTTGAAAGATGGGGGACTTTGGATGGTGGAGATACGCAGTATTTT
TRBJ2-7 TRBV6-6 NA many CASRSGSLHYEQYF TGTGCCAGCAGGTCCGGGTCTCTTCACTACGAGCAGTACTTC
TRBJ1-2 TRBV19 TRBD1 NA CASSIDHRGYLANYGYTF TGTGCCAGTAGTATAGATCACAGGGGGTATTTAGCTAACTATGGCTACACCTTC
TRBJ2-7 TRBV29-1 NA few CSVRDTMYEQYF TGCAGCGTCCGGGACACTATGTACGAGCAGTACTTC
TRBJ1-1 TRBV7-9 NA many CASSSQKNTEAFF TGTGCCAGCAGCTCACAAAAGAACACTGAAGCTTTCTTT
TRBJ2-2 TRBV7-3 NA many CASSLSVAGELFF TGTGCCAGCAGCTTATCGGTGGCCGGGGAGCTGTTTTTT
TRBJ2-2 TRBV19 TRBD2 few CASSNLGLKVGGELFF TGTGCCAGTAGTAATCTGGGACTAAAGGTCGGCGGGGAGCTGTTTTTT